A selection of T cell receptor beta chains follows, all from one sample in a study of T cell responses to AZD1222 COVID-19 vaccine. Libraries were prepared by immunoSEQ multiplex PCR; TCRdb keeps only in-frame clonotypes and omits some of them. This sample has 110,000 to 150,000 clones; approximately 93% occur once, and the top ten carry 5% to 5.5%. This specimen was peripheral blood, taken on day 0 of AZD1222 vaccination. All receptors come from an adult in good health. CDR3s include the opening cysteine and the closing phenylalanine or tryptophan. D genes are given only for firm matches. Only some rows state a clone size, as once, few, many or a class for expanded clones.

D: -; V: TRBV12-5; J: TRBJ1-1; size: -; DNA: TGTGCTAGTGGTTTTAGTCAACAGGTATCGAACACTGAAGCTTTCTTT; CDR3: CASGFSQQVSNTEAFF
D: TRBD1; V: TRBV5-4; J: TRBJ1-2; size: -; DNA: TGTGCCAGCAGCCCCGGGACAGGGGTGAGCTATGGCTACACCTTC; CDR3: CASSPGTGVSYGYTF
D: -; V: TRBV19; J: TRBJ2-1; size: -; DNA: TGTGCCTCCAACACGGCGGGGCTCTACAATGAGCAGTTCTTC; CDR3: CASNTAGLYNEQFF
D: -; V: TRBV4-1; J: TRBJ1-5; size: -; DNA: TGCGCCAGCAGCCAAGGGGCGGCCAGGGGCAGCAATCAGCCCCAGCATTTT; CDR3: CASSQGAARGSNQPQHF
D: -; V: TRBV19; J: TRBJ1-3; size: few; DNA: TGTGCCAGTGCCAGAGAGGGCGCGGGCAGGGGCCTCTCTGGAAACACCATATATTTT; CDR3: CASAREGAGRGLSGNTIYF
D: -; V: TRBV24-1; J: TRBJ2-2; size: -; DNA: TGTGCCACCAGTGATTTGCGCAGGGGCGCGCACACCGGGGAGCTGTTTTTT; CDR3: CATSDLRRGAHTGELFF
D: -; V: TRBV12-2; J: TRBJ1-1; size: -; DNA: TGTGCAAGTCGCTTAGGTGACACGCAATTGAACACTGAAGCTTTCTTT; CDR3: CASRLGDTQLNTEAFF
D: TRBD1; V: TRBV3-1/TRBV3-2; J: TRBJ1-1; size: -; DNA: TGTGCCAGCAGCCAACGGACAGGGGTGAGGGGCACTGAAGCTTTCTTT; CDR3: CASSQRTGVRGTEAFF
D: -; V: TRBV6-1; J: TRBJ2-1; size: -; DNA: TGTGCCAGCAGTGACCAGACAGAGCCCTACAATGAGCAGTTCTTC; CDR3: CASSDQTEPYNEQFF
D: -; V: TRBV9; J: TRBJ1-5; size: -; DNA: TGTGCCAGCAGCGTCGACGGTAATTACGATCAGCCCCAGCATTTT; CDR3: CASSVDGNYDQPQHF
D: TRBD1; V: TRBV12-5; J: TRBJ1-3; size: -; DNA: TGTGCTAGTGGTTTGGTACTGACAGGGGAGGGAAACACCATATATTTT; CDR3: CASGLVLTGEGNTIYF
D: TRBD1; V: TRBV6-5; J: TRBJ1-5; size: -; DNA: TGTGCCAGCCAAGGGGGACAGGGCCCCCTGCCCCAGCATTTT; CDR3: CASQGGQGPLPQHF
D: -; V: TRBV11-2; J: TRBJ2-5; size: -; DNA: TGTGCCAGCAGCTTAGTGGGAAGAGGGGAGACCCAGTACTTC; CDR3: CASSLVGRGETQYF
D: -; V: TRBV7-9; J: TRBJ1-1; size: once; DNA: TGTGCCAGCAGCTTAGATGCACAGGGAGGAGCTTTCTTT; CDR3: CASSLDAQGGAFF
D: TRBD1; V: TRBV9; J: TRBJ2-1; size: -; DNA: TGTGCCAGCAGCACTCGACAGGGTTCCTACAATGAGCAGTTCTTC; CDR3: CASSTRQGSYNEQFF
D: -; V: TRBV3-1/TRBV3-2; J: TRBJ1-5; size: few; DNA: TGTGCCAGCAGCCAAGATTCCAGGGAAGATCAGCCCCAGCATTTT; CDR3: CASSQDSREDQPQHF
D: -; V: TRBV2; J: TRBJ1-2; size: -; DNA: TGTGCCAGCAGTGAATTGGGGAGGGACTATGGCTACACCTTC; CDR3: CASSELGRDYGYTF
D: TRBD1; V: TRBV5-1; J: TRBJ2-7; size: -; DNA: TGCGCCAGCAGCTCGGAGACAGGGGAGATAGCATCCTACGAGCAGTACTTC; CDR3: CASSSETGEIASYEQYF
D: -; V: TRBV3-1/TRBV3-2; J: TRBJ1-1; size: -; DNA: TGTGCCAGCAGCCAACTGAGGGATGAAGCTTTCTTT; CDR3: CASSQLRDEAFF
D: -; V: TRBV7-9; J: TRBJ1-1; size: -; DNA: TGTGCCAGCAGCCCACTGATACAGGACAACACTGAAGCTTTCTTT; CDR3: CASSPLIQDNTEAFF
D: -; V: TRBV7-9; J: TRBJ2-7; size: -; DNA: TGTGCCAGCAGAAGCGGGAAGACAGGCGAGCAGTACTTC; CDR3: CASRSGKTGEQYF
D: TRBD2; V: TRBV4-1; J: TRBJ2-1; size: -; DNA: TGCGCCAGCAGCGAAACTAGCGGGATTTCCGATGAGCAGTTCTTC; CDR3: CASSETSGISDEQFF
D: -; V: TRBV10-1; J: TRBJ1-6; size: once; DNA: TGCGCCAGCAGTGCAGGAGGGGTTGATTCACCCCTCCACTTT; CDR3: CASSAGGVDSPLHF
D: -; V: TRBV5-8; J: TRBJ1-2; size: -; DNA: TGTGCCAGCAGCTTGGGTGGGGAGGTTTGGCGAGGCTACACCTTC; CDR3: CASSLGGEVWRGYTF
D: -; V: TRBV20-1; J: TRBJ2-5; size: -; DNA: TGCAGTGCTAGTGAGGGTGTAGCGACACAAGAGACCCAGTACTTC; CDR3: CSASEGVATQETQYF
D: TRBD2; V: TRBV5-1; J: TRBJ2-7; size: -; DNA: TGCGCCAGCATCCCCGGGACTAGCGGGGACTACGAGCAGTACTTC; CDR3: CASIPGTSGDYEQYF
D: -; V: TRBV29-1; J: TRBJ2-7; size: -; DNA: TGCAGCGTCAGGGGGGACACCTATCCGCAGTACTTC; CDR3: CSVRGDTYPQYF
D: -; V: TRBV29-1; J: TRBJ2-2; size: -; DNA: TGCAGCGTCCGACGCAGGGGCTTCACCGGGGAGCTGTTTTTT; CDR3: CSVRRRGFTGELFF
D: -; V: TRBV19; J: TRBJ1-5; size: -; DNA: TGTGCCAGTAGTAGACGCAATCAGCCCCAGCATTTT; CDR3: CASSRRNQPQHF
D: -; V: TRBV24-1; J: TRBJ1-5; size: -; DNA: TGTGCCACCAGTGACCCTACGGTTACCAATCAGCCCCAGCATTTT; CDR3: CATSDPTVTNQPQHF
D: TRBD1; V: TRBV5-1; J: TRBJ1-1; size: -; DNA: TGCGCCAGCAGCTTGGGGACAGGGTACACTGAAGCTTTCTTT; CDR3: CASSLGTGYTEAFF
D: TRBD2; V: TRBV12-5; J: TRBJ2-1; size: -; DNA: TGTGCTAGTGGTTTGGTCCCTCATCCGGGACTAGAAGGCAATGAGCAGTTCTTC; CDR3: CASGLVPHPGLEGNEQFF
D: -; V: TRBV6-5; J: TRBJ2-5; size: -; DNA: TGTGCCAGCAGTTGGAGACAGTTGGAGACCCAGTACTTC; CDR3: CASSWRQLETQYF
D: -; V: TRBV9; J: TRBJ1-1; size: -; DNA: TGTGCCAGCAGCCCCCGAGGGGGGGGGCTGAGCACTGAAGCTTTCTTT; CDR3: CASSPRGGGLSTEAFF
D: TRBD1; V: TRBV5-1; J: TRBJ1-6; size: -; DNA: TGCGCCAGCACCACGACAGGGGGCAGTAATTCACCCCTCCACTTT; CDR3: CASTTTGGSNSPLHF
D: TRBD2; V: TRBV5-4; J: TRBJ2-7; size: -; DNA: TGTGCCAGCAGCTTGGCCGTCGCGGGAGGGCAGAACGAGCAGTACTTC; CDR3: CASSLAVAGGQNEQYF
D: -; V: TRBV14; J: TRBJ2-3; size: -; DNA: TGTGCCAGCAGCCAATTCGGTAGGCAGTGGAGGGGAGATACGCAGTATTTT; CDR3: CASSQFGRQWRGDTQYF
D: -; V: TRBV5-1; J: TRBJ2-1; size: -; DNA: TGCGCCAGCAGCTTGGTTGCGGGGTACAATGAGCAGTTCTTC; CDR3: CASSLVAGYNEQFF
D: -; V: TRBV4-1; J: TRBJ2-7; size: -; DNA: TGCGCCAGCAGCCTAACTGGAGGGGGCCTCTACGAGCAGTACTTC; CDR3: CASSLTGGGLYEQYF
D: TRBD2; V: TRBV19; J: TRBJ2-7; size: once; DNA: TGTGCCAGTAGTACACTAGCGGGCCTCTCCTACGAGCAGTACTTC; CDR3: CASSTLAGLSYEQYF
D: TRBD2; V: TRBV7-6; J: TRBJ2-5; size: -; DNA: TGTGCCAGCAGCGTAATAGGGACTAGATTGGAGACCCAGTACTTC; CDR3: CASSVIGTRLETQYF
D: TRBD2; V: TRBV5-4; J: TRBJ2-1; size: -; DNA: TGTGCCAGCAGCTTGGGTGGCGGGAGGGCCGTTGGTGAGCAGTTCTTC; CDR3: CASSLGGGRAVGEQFF